One and the same sample provided the 27 T cell receptor beta chains below, sequenced in a study of cytomegalovirus exposure and HLA in healthy donors. PCR primers comprised 60 Vbeta and 13 Jbeta primers. This table comes from immunoSEQ multiplex PCR, and its TCRdb copy is limited to in-frame clones, with some not included. The sample includes about 130,000 clones, 80% of them seen just once. The sequencing sample was made of PBMCs. The receptors derive from a man aged 30 to 45 in good health and CMV-seronegative.

In its sample, this clone was seen a few times. The chain couples TRBV5-6 to TRBJ2-2, with D maybe TRBD2 (5 bases). V was pared by 4 bases and J by 4 bases, with 8 bases between. The CDR3 has 13 amino acids. In germline, CDR1 is SGHDT, CDR2 YYEEEE. CDR3 bases: TGTGCCAGCAGCGATCGGGGCACCGGGGAGCTGTTTTTT. This encodes CASSDRGTGELFF.

The chain is built from TRBV18 and TRBJ1-2; maybe TRBD1 (6 bases). Germline V gives CDR1 KGHSH, CDR2 LQKENI. V lost 1 base and J lost 6, with 9 bases in between. The CDR3 runs to 13 residues. The CDR3 sequence: CASSPQGDNGYTF. The CDR3 DNA is TGTGCCAGCTCACCACAGGGGGATAATGGCTACACCTTC.

The table lists this clone with many counts. The rearrangement joins TRBV6-1 to TRBJ2-3, with 10 bases lining up with TRBD2. The CDR3 sequence is 15 residues long. The germline CDR1 and CDR2 sequences are MNHNS and SASEGT. The V segment lost 1 base and the J segment 4 bases; nucleotides outside the gene matches: 2. The CDR3 sequence is CASSEEAGGPDTQYF. For the CDR3, the DNA is TGTGCCAGCAGTGAAGAAGCGGGAGGGCCAGATACGCAGTATTTT.

This clone was detected once. J is TRBJ1-4 and V is TRBV7-8, with a tentative D call TRBD1 (5 bases). Trimming shortened V by 4 bases and J by 5 bases, and 14 bases separated the two germline ends. Germline V gene sequence: CDR1 SGHVS, CDR2 FQNEAQ. CDR3 size: 15 residues. The CDR3 is CASSSGWDSNEKLFF. CDR3 nucleotides: TGTGCCAGCAGCTCGGGTTGGGACTCCAATGAAAAACTGTTTTTT. The whole variable domain, remainder taken from reference TRBV7-8 and TRBJ1-4, is GAGVSQSPRYKVAKRGQDVALRCDPISGHVSLFWYQQALGQGPEFLTYFQNEAQLDKSGLPSDRFFAERPEGSVSTLKIQRTQQEDSAVYLCASSSGWDSNEKLFFGSGTQLSVL.

The chain carries TRBV2 and TRBJ2-2; D possibly corresponds to TRBD1 (6 bases). Germline CDR1 SNHLY, CDR2 FYNNEI. Trimming took 5 bases from V and 6 from J, leaving 19 bases between them. This CDR3 is built from 16 residues. In DNA form, the CDR3 reads TGTGCCAGCAGTAAAGTGGGACATAAGTTTTCCGGGGAGCTGTTTTTT. This codes for CASSKVGHKFSGELFF.

This clone has more than one count but fewer than ten. This sequence joins TRBV2 and TRBJ2-3; 10 bases match TRBD1. The V gene end was trimmed by 8 bases and the J gene end by 5 bases; junction bases not matched to a gene: 4. The germline V gene encodes CDR1 SNHLY and CDR2 FYNNEI. The CDR3 runs to 13 residues. CDR3 nucleotides: TGTGCCAGCTCGACAGGGGGCAAAGATACGCAGTATTTT. Its protein product is CASSTGGKDTQYF.

V gene TRBV5-1 combines with J gene TRBJ1-2, with a weak D call TRBD1 (6 bases). Germline CDR1 and CDR2: SGHRS and YFSETQ. The CDR3 is 13 residues long. The V gene lost 2 bases and the J gene lost 7 bases, with 12 bases spanning the gap. The CDR3 bases are TGCGCCAGCAGCTTACGGGACATACGTGGCTACACCTTC. As protein: CASSLRDIRGYTF.

This rearrangement joins TRBV5-1 to TRBJ2-7; perhaps TRBD2 as D (6 bases). Germline V lookup: CDR1 SGHRS, CDR2 YFSETQ. The CDR3 totals 15 residues. The V end was cut by 4 bases, the J end by 7 bases, with 21 bases between. The CDR3 loop reads CASSLSGLSTGEQYF. CDR3 nucleotide sequence: TGCGCCAGCAGCCTATCGGGACTTTCGACGGGGGAGCAGTACTTC.

The rearrangement links TRBV11-2 to TRBJ1-1, with 8 bases lining up with TRBD1. Germline V gene data show CDR1 as SGHAT and CDR2 as FQNNGV. With 5 bases clipped from V and 5 bases from J, the junction kept 7 bases outside the gene matches. CDR3 length equals 14 residues. CDR3 amino acids: CASSHGQGVTEAFF. Written as DNA, the CDR3 is TGTGCCAGCAGCCACGGACAGGGTGTGACTGAAGCTTTCTTT.

This chain links TRBV5-6 with TRBJ1-1; D remains unclear. In germline, CDR1 is SGHDT, CDR2 YYEEEE. This CDR3 comprises 14 residues. With 2 bases removed from V and 7 bases from J, the gap between germline ends came to 15 bases. DNA of the CDR3: TGTGCCAGCAGCTTACCGGGGATGTCGGGTGAAGCTTTCTTT. Its protein is CASSLPGMSGEAFF.

This clone was observed a handful of times. The chain links TRBV6-1 to TRBJ2-6; 9 bases are a match to TRBD1. Trimming cost V 0 bases and J 0 bases; bases outside gene matches: 9. Germline V lookup: CDR1 MNHNS, CDR2 SASEGT. The CDR3 runs 20 residues. CDR3 in amino acids: CASSEAVWDRDSSGANVLTF. CDR3 bases: TGTGCCAGCAGTGAAGCTGTCTGGGACAGGGATAGCTCTGGGGCCAACGTCCTGACTTTC.

The genes are TRBV4-1 and TRBJ1-5; TRBD1 is a possible D gene (5 bases). This CDR3 region has 16 residues. Germline CDR1 MGHRA, CDR2 YSYEKL. V lost 5 bases, J lost 2 bases, and 16 bases lay in between. The CDR3 is CASSALLGERNQPQHF. The CDR3, as DNA: TGCGCCAGCAGCGCCCTCTTAGGGGAACGCAATCAGCCCCAGCATTTT.

The rearrangement joins TRBV4-1 to TRBJ1-1; perhaps TRBD1 as D (5 bases). This CDR3 has 15 amino acids. V was cut by 0 bases and J by 4 bases, with 12 bases left in between. CDR1 and CDR2 from the germline V gene are MGHRA and YSYEKL. CDR3 residues: CASSQDLWGGTEAFF. The DNA for the CDR3 is TGCGCCAGCAGCCAAGATCTATGGGGCGGCACTGAAGCTTTCTTT.

Comments on this clone: One junction end does not reproduce the germline sequence, and a read error may be involved. The J gene is TRBJ1-5, the V gene TRBV29-1; 8 positions agree with TRBD1. Germline CDR1 reads SQVTM; CDR2 reads ANQGSEA. CDR3 length: 13 amino acids. CDR3: CSARTGSNQPQNF. The CDR3 nucleotides are TGCAGCGCACGGACAGGGTCAAATCAGCCCCAGAATTTT.

The chain recombines TRBV7-6 with TRBJ1-3; 7 bases fit TRBD1. There are 17 residues in the CDR3. Germline V CDR1 and CDR2: SGHVS, FNYEAQ. V dropped 5 bases and J dropped 0; count of bases not matched to a gene: 10. The CDR3 DNA is TGTGCCAGCAGCCAGACTCTACGACAGGGCTCTGGAAACACCATATATTTT. The encoded protein is CASSQTLRQGSGNTIYF.

The J gene is TRBJ2-2, the V gene TRBV11-3; possible D gene TRBD1, 7 bases. The V and J ends lost 7 bases and 3 bases respectively, with 18 bases between them. Germline V gene lookup returns CDR1 SGHNT and CDR2 YENEEA. This CDR3 region has 16 residues. The CDR3 bases are TGTGCCAGCACAAATACAGGGGACTCCCACACCGGGGAGCTGTTTTTT. Residues: CASTNTGDSHTGELFF.

This clone has only one observation. V and J are TRBV19 and TRBJ2-1, with 10 bases aligning to TRBD2. Germline assignment: CDR1 LNHDA and CDR2 SQIVND (reference sequence). The CDR3 totals 18 residues. After removal of 1 base from V and 2 bases from J, the junction contained 8 bases not matched to a gene. CDR3 nucleotide sequence: TGTGCCAGTAGTATAGCGCTAGCGGGAGAAGGGGCCTACAATGAGCAGTTCTTC. Translated, it gives CASSIALAGEGAYNEQFF.

The V gene is TRBV28, the J gene TRBJ1-1; D not resolved. V gave up 2 bases and J gave up 2 bases, with 15 bases separating them. The germline V gene encodes CDR1 MDHEN and CDR2 SYDVKM. The CDR3 is made up of 16 amino acids. CDR3 in amino acids: CASSLGRFGENTEAFF. CDR3 sequence (DNA): TGTGCCAGCAGTTTAGGGCGTTTCGGGGAAAACACTGAAGCTTTCTTT.

The chain combines TRBV30 with TRBJ1-1, with D unresolved. CDR1 and CDR2 from the germline V gene are GTSNPN and SVGIG (reference sequence). Deletions cut 4 bases from V and 4 bases from J, with 19 bases between. The CDR3 runs 15 residues. CDR3 nucleotide sequence: TGTGCCTGGACCTCCGGACCGGGGATGGGCACTGAAGCTTTCTTT. This translates into CAWTSGPGMGTEAFF.

This clone was recorded only once. The genes are TRBV9 and TRBJ2-7, with a possible D match to TRBD2 (7 bases). CDR1 is SGDLS and CDR2 is YYNGEE in the germline V gene. The CDR3 is 16 amino acids. Deletions cut 0 bases from V and 3 bases from J, with 16 bases between. CDR3 in amino acids: CASSVDEGRGIYEQYF. DNA of the CDR3: TGTGCCAGCAGCGTAGACGAAGGGAGGGGGATCTACGAGCAGTACTTC.

The rearrangement uses TRBV10-3 and TRBJ2-7, with 9 nucleotides matching TRBD2. The CDR3 sequence is 14 residues long. Per the germline V gene, CDR1 is ENHRY and CDR2 is SYGVKD. Unmatched junction bases numbered 5, after V lost 4 bases and J lost 4 bases. The CDR3 coding sequence is TGTGCCATCAGTGGTAGTAGCGGGAGATACGAGCAGTACTTC. Its translation: CAISGSSGRYEQYF.

The chain's CDR3 is CASRWGLNTGELFF. The DNA for the CDR3 is TGTGCCAGCAGGTGGGGACTCAACACCGGGGAGCTGTTTTTT. The rearrangement joins TRBV6-5 to TRBJ2-2; a weak D match, TRBD2 (6 bases). There are 14 residues in the CDR3. Germline V CDR1 and CDR2: MNHEY, SVGAGI. Between the trimmed V and J ends, which lost 6 bases and 2 bases, there was a span of 10 bases.

This clone was seen more than once but under ten times. The gene calls are TRBV6-1 and TRBJ1-1, with unresolved D. This CDR3 is built from 14 residues. Germline V gives CDR1 MNHNS, CDR2 SASEGT. Between the trimmed V and J ends, which lost 2 bases and 4 bases, there was a span of 11 bases. The CDR3 bases are TGTGCCAGCAGTGAATATAACACCCTCACTGAAGCTTTCTTT. It yields the protein CASSEYNTLTEAFF.

This clone is a singleton in its sample. The chain recombines TRBV18 with TRBJ1-2; 8 positions agree with TRBD1. V lost 6 bases to trimming and J lost 8 bases; unmatched junction nucleotides: 17. Germline CDR1 reads KGHSH; CDR2 reads LQKENI. CDR3 length: 16 amino acids. In DNA form, the CDR3 reads TGTGCCAGCTCGCCCATCAAAGGGCCAGGGGGCGACGGCTACACCTTC. This gives the protein CASSPIKGPGGDGYTF.

The CDR3 nucleotides are TGCGCCAGCAGCCCAGACGTTGATGGAGCGGGAGCTAGCACAGATACGCAGTATTTT. Translated, it gives CASSPDVDGAGASTDTQYF. V gene TRBV4-3 combines with J gene TRBJ2-3, with 8 bases aligning to TRBD2. Germline CDR1 and CDR2: LGHNA and YSLEER. The V and J ends lost 4 bases and 0 bases, in that order; junction bases with no gene match: 15. The CDR3 totals 19 residues.

Turning to this clone: Other DNA sequences within the sample encode an identical CDR3. The chain couples TRBV28 to TRBJ2-5, with D uncertain. CDR1 MDHEN and CDR2 SYDVKM come from the germline V gene. Trimming pared 6 bases from V and 4 bases from J, leaving 21 bases between. The CDR3 covers 16 residues. The CDR3 is CASSSWIKTPGETQYF. The CDR3 DNA sequence: TGTGCCAGCAGCTCCTGGATAAAAACACCGGGAGAGACCCAGTACTTC.

This sequence joins TRBV4-3 and TRBJ1-2; a weak D match, TRBD1 (6 bases). V gave up 0 bases and J gave up 4 bases, with 12 bases separating them. CDR3 length: 15 residues. Germline CDR1 and CDR2: LGHNA and YSLEER. The CDR3 sequence: CASSQDHRVGYGYTF. In DNA form, the CDR3 reads TGCGCCAGCAGCCAAGATCACAGGGTAGGCTATGGCTACACCTTC.